Below, one T cell receptor beta chain is given with its context. Its antigen is unknown. Authors' data handling: A productive frequency of 2.59 x 10-5 was the lowest detectable. Clones were read by immunoSEQ multiplex PCR, and TCRdb kept only the in-frame ones, dropping some. That table furnishes V, J and clone size, whereas the DNA furnished D and trimming. The sample lists about 35,000 clones, roughly four fifths occurring once. This sample stems from a study of STAT5B mutations in CD4+ large granular lymphocyte leukemia. Study-wide results and limits: Around 25% of private leukemic clonotypes occurred rarely in other patients' non-leukemic repertoires. Top patient clones used TRBV06 genes more often: 8/27 versus 2/35 in controls. CD4-sorted patient repertoires seemed more clonal than healthy CD4+ repertoires.

This CDR3 is 13 amino acids long. The V gene's germline CDR1 is SEHNR and CDR2 FQNEAQ (reference sequence). Between the trimmed V and J ends, which lost 6 bases and 1 base, there was a span of 10 bases. The rearrangement uses TRBV7-9 and TRBJ2-7, with D perhaps TRBD2 (6 bases). The source of this sequence is a human donor in good health. The sequencing sample was made of CD4+ T cells from blood buffy coats. The CDR3 DNA reads as TGTGCCAGCAGGCGGGACGGTTCCTACGAGCAGTACTTC. Translating gives CASRRDGSYEQYF.